This entry lists 26 T cell receptor beta chains sequenced from one sample in a study of blood T cells in healthy people across ages (dated by TCRdb to the mid-2010s). The library relied on 5' RACE. The reads were generated on an Illumina HiSeq 2500. The second PCR ran for about 6 to 12 cycles and used a J-beta primer mix along with a sample-barcoded 5' primer. The raw public reads went through TCRdb reprocessing: fastp at Q25, MiXCR clone calling, in-frame beta chains kept. Records with the same CDR3 protein are collapsed into one entry carrying the most frequent genes and DNA. The sample profile shows approximately 900,000 distinct CDR3 sequences; 29% of them were found once. The leading ten clones occupy roughly a tenth of the sample. These data were also reused for a study on T cells of mothers and their children.

Sequencing was performed on blood. All receptors derive from a middle-aged woman in good health.

This clonotype was observed at least ten times. The V call is TRBV28, the J call TRBJ2-3; 9 bases line up with TRBD1. CDR3 length: 15 amino acids. Trimming cost V 5 bases and J 2 bases; bases outside gene matches: 5. Germline CDR1 reads MDHEN; CDR2 reads SYDVKM. CDR3 protein: CASSPRTGVTDTQYF. CDR3 sequence (DNA): TGTGCCAGCAGTCCCAGGACAGGGGTCACAGATACGCAGTATTTT.

The CDR3 loop reads CSAVKLTGGLGTDTQYF. For the CDR3, the DNA is TGCAGTGCTGTAAAACTGACTGGCGGACTAGGGACAGATACGCAGTATTTT. V gene TRBV20-1 combines with J gene TRBJ2-3; 7 positions match TRBD2. The CDR3 is 17 residues long. The V and J ends lost 5 bases and 3 bases, in that order; junction bases with no gene match: 17. Looked up from germline, CDR1 is DFQATT and CDR2 is SNEGSKA (reference sequence).

The chain's CDR3 is CASSQAFGGTGVHEQYF. CDR3 nucleotide sequence: TGTGCCAGCAGCCAAGCTTTTGGCGGGACAGGGGTCCACGAGCAGTACTTC. The chain links TRBV14 to TRBJ2-7, with 10 bases that match TRBD1. Germline V gives CDR1 SGHDN, CDR2 FVKESK. This CDR3 contains 17 residues. With 1 base clipped from V and 5 bases from J, the junction kept 11 bases outside the gene matches. The full variable domain, completed using reference TRBV14 and TRBJ2-7, is EAGVTQFPSHSVIEKGQTVTLRCDPISGHDNLYWYRRVMGKEIKFLLHFVKESKQDESGMPNNRFLAERTGGTYSTLKVQPAELEDSGVYFCASSQAFGGTGVHEQYFGPGTRLTVT.

This clonotype showed up many times. CDR3 sequence (DNA): TGTGCCAGCTCACGGACAGGGGACCCAGCTAACTATGGCTACACCTTC. It is translated as CASSRTGDPANYGYTF. The chain links TRBV18 to TRBJ1-2; 9 bases fit TRBD1. The CDR3 has 16 residues. Germline assignment: CDR1 KGHSH and CDR2 LQKENI. After removal of 4 bases from V and 0 bases from J, the junction contained 6 bases not matched to a gene.

This clonotype was counted at least ten times. This chain uses TRBV28 with TRBJ2-7; the match to TRBD1 covers 8 bases. The CDR3 runs to 15 residues. From germline, CDR1 is MDHEN and CDR2 SYDVKM. V shed 2 bases and J 4 bases; nucleotides not matched to a gene: 7. The CDR3 region has the DNA TGTGCCAGCAGTTTAAGCTGGACAGGGCTGTACGAGCAGTACTTC. Amino acid sequence: CASSLSWTGLYEQYF.

About this clonotype: This may come from a read error, since a much larger clone is one base off. The chain joins TRBV5-1 to TRBJ1-1; TRBD1 matches 11 bases. CDR3 size: 16 residues. From germline, CDR1 is SGHRS and CDR2 YFSETQ. The CDR3 is CTSSPWTGGWSAEAFF. The CDR3 DNA reads TGCACCAGCAGCCCGTGGACAGGGGGCTGGTCGGCTGAAGCTTTCTTT. Based on the CDR3 plus reference TRBV5-1 and TRBJ1-1, the full variable domain is KAGVTQTPRYLIKTRGQQVTLSCSPISGHRSVSWYQQTPGQGLQFLFEYFSETQRNKGNFPGRFSGRQFSNSRSEMNVSTLELGDSALYLCTSSPWTGGWSAEAFFGQGTRLTVV.

This clonotype came up many times. The V gene is TRBV5-4, the J gene TRBJ2-7; D is unclear. The V end was cut by 0 bases, the J end by 3 bases, with 16 bases between. This CDR3 contains 16 residues. Germline V gives CDR1 SGHNT, CDR2 YYREEE (reference sequence). CDR3 in DNA: TGTGCCAGCAGCTTGGATGGTTTTCCCCAACGCTACGAGCAGTACTTC. Amino acid sequence: CASSLDGFPQRYEQYF.

The sample holds a few counts of this clonotype. This chain joins TRBV12-3 or TRBV12-4 and TRBJ2-7, with D tentatively TRBD1 (6 bases). V lost 6 bases, J lost 3 bases, and 21 bases lay in between. The CDR3 has 16 amino acids. The CDR3 is CASSAPLADRDYEQYF. In nucleotides, the CDR3 is TGTGCCAGCAGCGCGCCTCTCGCGGACAGAGACTACGAGCAGTACTTC.

This clonotype has just a few counts. The CDR3 region is CASSPYLSNEQFF. The CDR3 DNA reads as TGTGCCAGCAGCCCCTACTTGAGCAATGAGCAGTTCTTC. The V and J genes are TRBV7-2 and TRBJ2-1; no definite D call. Germline V gives CDR1 SGHTA, CDR2 FQGNSA. V shed 5 bases and J shed 6 bases, with 11 bases lying between them. There are 13 residues in the CDR3.

A few counts support this clonotype. A read error is possible here, since a much larger clone lies one base away. The rearrangement links TRBV5-5 to TRBJ1-1, with 9 bases aligning to TRBD1. Trimming at V came to 7 bases and at J to 4 bases, leaving 8 bases not matched to a gene. The germline V gene has CDR1 SGHKS and CDR2 YYEKEE (reference sequence). The CDR3 totals 14 residues. The CDR3 spells CASGTLTGGTEAFF. The CDR3 nucleotides read TGTGCCAGCGGTACTTTGACAGGGGGCACTGAAGCTTTCTTT. The entire variable domain, with the rest obtained from reference TRBV5-5 and TRBJ1-1, is as follows: DAGVTQSPTHLIKTRGQQVTLRCSPISGHKSVSWYQQVLGQGPQFIFQYYEKEERGRGNFPDRFSARQFPNYSSELNVNALLLGDSALYLCASGTLTGGTEAFFGQGTRLTVV.

As regards this clonotype: One end of the junction fails to match germline, which may point to a read error. V usage is TRBV12-3 or TRBV12-4 and J usage is TRBJ2-1; D is tentatively TRBD1 or TRBD2 (5 bases each). The CDR3 runs 15 residues. CDR3 sequence reads: CASSFRVGDYNEQVF. The CDR3 DNA is TGTGCCAGCAGTTTCAGGGTAGGAGACTACAATGAGCAGGTCTTC.

This clonotype was detected ten times or more. V is TRBV6-5 and J is TRBJ1-2, with D tentatively TRBD1 (5 bases). Trimming stripped 2 bases from V and 6 bases from J, with 19 bases between. From germline, CDR1 is MNHEY and CDR2 SVGAGI. The CDR3 loop spans 16 amino acids. The CDR3 DNA is TGTGCCAGCAGTTACGAGAGTATCGGGGCCAGTGATGGCTACACCTTC. It codes for CASSYESIGASDGYTF.

This clonotype occurred a few times. The chain combines TRBV5-1 with TRBJ1-1; 7 bases agree with TRBD1. The CDR3 covers 14 residues. Germline values: CDR1 SGHRS, CDR2 YFSETQ. V trimming: 1 base; J trimming: 5 bases; junction bases outside the gene matches: 5. The CDR3 coding sequence is TGCGCCAGCAGCTTGTTGGCAGGGGGAACTGAAGCTTTCTTT. Protein: CASSLLAGGTEAFF.

This clonotype appeared many times. The chain has TRBV20-1 and TRBJ2-5, with D maybe TRBD2 (6 bases). CDR1 is DFQATT and CDR2 is SNEGSKA in the germline V gene (reference sequence). The CDR3 loop spans 12 amino acids. The CDR3, as DNA: TGCAGAGGGACTGGCGAACAAGAGACCCAGTACTTC. Its translation is CRGTGEQETQYF.

The rearrangement links TRBV28 to TRBJ2-3, with TRBD1 identical over 7 bases. Germline V gene sequence: CDR1 MDHEN, CDR2 SYDVKM. V shed 5 bases, J shed 4 bases, and the junction held 6 bases outside the gene matches. The CDR3 loop spans 14 amino acids. CDR3 coding DNA: TGTGCCAGCAGTAGAGACAGGGCACCAGATACGCAGTATTTT. Encoded protein: CASSRDRAPDTQYF.

The chain employs TRBV20-1 and TRBJ1-5; no reliable D call. This CDR3 spans 15 amino acids. V lost 3 bases and J lost 4, with 16 bases in between. CDR1 is DFQATT and CDR2 is SNEGSKA in the germline V gene (reference sequence). This CDR3 reads CSARVRLEYNQPQHF. The CDR3 nucleotides read TGCAGTGCTAGGGTTCGACTAGAGTATAATCAGCCCCAGCATTTT.

This clonotype was recorded many times. The CDR3 coding sequence is TGTGCCAGCAGCTTAGGGCAGGGCCATAATTACAATGAGCAGTTCTTC. As protein: CASSLGQGHNYNEQFF. The chain is built from TRBV7-6 and TRBJ2-1; tentative D call: TRBD1 (5 bases). Trimming left V 1 base short and J 4 bases short, with 14 bases between. CDR1 SGHVS and CDR2 FNYEAQ come from the germline V gene. The CDR3 is made up of 16 amino acids.

The chain links TRBV20-1 to TRBJ2-2, with 8 bases lining up with TRBD2. This CDR3 has 16 amino acids. With 4 bases clipped from V and 6 bases from J, the junction kept 13 bases outside the gene matches. Germline CDR1 reads DFQATT; CDR2 reads SNEGSKA (reference sequence). This chain's CDR3 is CSATLGTRRYAGELFF. For the CDR3, the DNA is TGCAGTGCTACACTAGGGACTAGACGGTATGCCGGGGAGCTGTTTTTT.

The V gene is TRBV3-1, the J gene TRBJ2-4; D gene unclear. The DNA end lines up better with TRBJ2-7; the J call may be wrong. The CDR3 contains 13 residues. Germline V gives CDR1 LGHDT, CDR2 YNNKEL (reference sequence). Here the CDR3 reads CASSQADGYEQYF. The CDR3 DNA sequence: TGTGCCAGCAGCCAAGCGGACGGGTACGAGCAGTACTTC.

This clonotype was detected only a few times. The chain is built from TRBV12-3 or TRBV12-4 and TRBJ2-7, with D unresolved. The CDR3 loop spans 12 amino acids. Deletions cut 7 bases from V and 6 bases from J, with 13 bases between. This CDR3 is CASTLPWGEQYF. The CDR3 nucleotides read TGTGCCAGCACCCTTCCCTGGGGCGAGCAGTACTTC.

Of note for this clonotype: A read error may be the cause here, since a much bigger clone is one base away. The chain has TRBV7-9 and TRBJ1-6; D gene ambiguous. The germline V gene encodes CDR1 SEHNR and CDR2 FQNEAQ (reference sequence). The length of the CDR3 is 15 residues. The CDR3 DNA is TGTGCCAGCAGCTCTACCGGGTTAGCAGGTTCACTCCTCCACTTT. It codes for CASSSTGLAGSLLHF.

V and J are TRBV27 and TRBJ2-1; D is unclear. V gave up 9 bases and J gave up 7 bases, with 10 bases separating them. CDR1 is MNHEY and CDR2 is SMNVEV in the germline V gene (reference sequence). The CDR3 is made up of 11 amino acids. The CDR3 reads CASTYLNEQFF. DNA for the CDR3: TGTGCCAGTACGTACTTGAATGAGCAGTTCTTC.

This clonotype was detected ten times or more. J is TRBJ1-5 and V is TRBV27; D remains unclear. The CDR3 runs to 13 residues. V was shortened by 6 bases and J by 2 bases, with 8 bases between the two germline ends. Looked up from germline, CDR1 is MNHEY and CDR2 is SMNVEV (reference sequence). The CDR3 nucleotides are TGTGCCAGCAGGATGGAGGGCAATCAGCCCCAGCATTTT. This codes for CASRMEGNQPQHF.

The rearrangement links TRBV5-1 to TRBJ2-1; D might be TRBD1 (5 bases). This CDR3 has 15 residues. Germline CDR1 and CDR2: SGHRS and YFSETQ. Trimming pared 1 base from V and 2 bases from J, leaving 10 bases between. As DNA, the CDR3 is TGCGCCAGCAGCTTGACCCAGGGTCCCTACAATGAGCAGTTCTTC. Translation: CASSLTQGPYNEQFF.

Note on this clonotype: Its ends do not fully match the called genes, so a read error is possible. The chain links TRBV5-1 to TRBJ2-5; a possible D gene is TRBD1 (6 bases). CDR1 is SGHRS, CDR2 YFSETQ, per germline. This CDR3 has 14 amino acids. In nucleotides, the CDR3 is TGCGTCAGCAGCAAGGACAGAGACCAAGAGACCCAGTACTTC. It specifies CVSSKDRDQETQYF.

This clonotype has just a few counts. The CDR3: CASSLYSGGAYEQYF. DNA of the CDR3: TGTGCCAGCAGCCTATATAGCGGGGGTGCGTACGAGCAGTACTTC. The rearrangement links TRBV3-1 to TRBJ2-7; TRBD2 matches 9 bases. The CDR3 has 15 residues. Germline V gene sequence: CDR1 LGHDT, CDR2 YNNKEL (reference sequence). Unmatched junction bases numbered 8, after V lost 4 bases and J lost 4 bases.